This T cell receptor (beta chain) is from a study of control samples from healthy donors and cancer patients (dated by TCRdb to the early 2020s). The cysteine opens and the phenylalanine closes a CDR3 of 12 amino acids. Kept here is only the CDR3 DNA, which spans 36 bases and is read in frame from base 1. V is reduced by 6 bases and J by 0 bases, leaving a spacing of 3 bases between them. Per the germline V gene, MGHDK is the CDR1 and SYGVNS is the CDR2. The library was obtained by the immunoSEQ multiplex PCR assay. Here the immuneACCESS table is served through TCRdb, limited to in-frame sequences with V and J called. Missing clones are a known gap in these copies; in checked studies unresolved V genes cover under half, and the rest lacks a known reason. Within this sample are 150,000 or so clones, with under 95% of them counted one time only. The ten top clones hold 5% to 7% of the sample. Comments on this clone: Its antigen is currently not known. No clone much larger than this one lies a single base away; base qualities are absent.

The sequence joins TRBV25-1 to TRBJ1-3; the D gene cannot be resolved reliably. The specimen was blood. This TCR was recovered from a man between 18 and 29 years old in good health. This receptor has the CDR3 CASSPSGNTIYF. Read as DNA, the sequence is TGTGCCAGCAGCCCCTCTGGAAACACCATATATTTT.